The 32 T cell receptor beta chains reported below all come from one sample, sequenced in a study of beta chain features in type 1 diabetes. The whole isolated RNA underwent reverse transcription, so sequencing captured expressed TCRB transcripts. Clones were read by immunoSEQ multiplex PCR, and TCRdb kept only the in-frame ones, dropping some. Altogether hundreds of thousands of clones are present, more than 9% being singletons, with the ten largest covering just under 0.035%. Sequenced sample: naive CD4+ T cells from blood. The receptors shown here come from a young woman in good health.

This clone was detected only a few times. The chain carries TRBV27 and TRBJ2-1, with 10 bases lining up with TRBD2. The V gene's germline CDR1 is MNHEY and CDR2 SMNVEV (reference sequence). The V segment lost 5 bases and the J segment 3 bases; nucleotides outside the gene matches: 7. The CDR3 spans 16 residues. CDR3 amino acids: CASSRGLADNYNEQFF. DNA for the CDR3: TGTGCCAGCAGTCGAGGACTAGCGGACAACTACAATGAGCAGTTCTTC.

This clone showed up just a few times. CDR3 nucleotides: TGCGCCAGCAGCTTGGCGGGAGGGCTTTCCCATGAGCAGTTCTTC. It encodes CASSLAGGLSHEQFF. This rearrangement joins TRBV5-1 to TRBJ2-1; 8 bases fit TRBD2. V shed 0 bases and J 8 bases; nucleotides not matched to a gene: 7. This CDR3 is built from 15 residues. CDR1 SGHRS and CDR2 YFSETQ come from the germline V gene.

The sample holds a few counts of this clone. V and J are TRBV27 and TRBJ1-1, with 8 bases that match TRBD1. Unmatched junction bases numbered 7, after V lost 6 bases and J lost 4 bases. Germline V CDR1 and CDR2: MNHEY, SMNVEV (reference sequence). The CDR3 totals 14 residues. In DNA form, the CDR3 reads TGTGCCAGCAGACGACAGGGGCGGATCACTGAAGCTTTCTTT. It encodes CASRRQGRITEAFF.

The chain combines TRBV9 with TRBJ2-1; 7 bases match TRBD2. This CDR3 contains 15 residues. J lost 3 bases, V lost 7 bases, and 10 bases had no gene match. Germline assignment: CDR1 SGDLS and CDR2 YYNGEE. The CDR3 here is CASDREGDYYNEQFF. DNA for the CDR3: TGTGCCAGCGACAGAGAAGGGGACTACTACAATGAGCAGTTCTTC.

The chain joins TRBV29-1 to TRBJ2-2, with TRBD1 as a possible D gene (7 bases). The CDR3 runs to 14 residues. Trimming cost V 4 bases and J 5 bases, with 14 bases left between them. Germline V gene data show CDR1 as SQVTM and CDR2 as ANQGSEA. This chain's CDR3 is CSVARDSGTGELFF. The CDR3 nucleotides read TGCAGCGTTGCTAGGGACAGCGGGACCGGGGAGCTGTTTTTT.

The chain combines TRBV30 with TRBJ2-3; possibly TRBD1 for D (5 bases). Germline-derived CDR1 and CDR2 are GTSNPN and SVGIG (reference sequence). Trimming took 0 bases from V and 8 from J, leaving 15 bases between them. This CDR3 is 14 amino acids long. This CDR3 reads CAWSVRAIRGTQYF. The CDR3 region has the DNA TGTGCCTGGAGTGTCAGGGCGATCCGAGGTACGCAGTATTTT.

This clone was seen only a few times. The rearrangement uses TRBV9 and TRBJ2-7, with TRBD2 as a possible D gene (6 bases). This CDR3 has 12 residues. CDR1 is SGDLS and CDR2 is YYNGEE in the germline V gene. Trimming stripped 4 bases from V and 3 bases from J, with 8 bases between. The CDR3 loop is CASSRDFYEQYF. CDR3 nucleotide sequence: TGTGCCAGCAGCAGGGACTTCTACGAGCAGTACTTC.

This clone was counted a few times. The same CDR3 arises from other DNA sequences in this sample as well. The chain is built from TRBV5-1 and TRBJ1-1; no clear D gene. Trimming pared 0 bases from V and 1 base from J, leaving 7 bases between. The CDR3 has 14 amino acids. Germline loops: CDR1 SGHRS, CDR2 YFSETQ. The CDR3, as DNA: TGCGCCAGCAGCTTGGCCCCAGGGAACACTGAAGCTTTCTTT. Protein sequence: CASSLAPGNTEAFF.

The chain is built from TRBV9 and TRBJ2-1; D may be TRBD2 (5 bases). CDR3 length equals 14 residues. Germline V gives CDR1 SGDLS, CDR2 YYNGEE. Trimming stripped 3 bases from V and 4 bases from J, with 11 bases between. The CDR3 region has the DNA TGTGCCAGCAGCGCGGGAACTGGATACAATGAGCAGTTCTTC. Protein: CASSAGTGYNEQFF.

Only a few counts were recorded for this clone. The chain is built from TRBV14 and TRBJ2-3; 8 nucleotides agree with TRBD1. The germline V gene has CDR1 SGHDN and CDR2 FVKESK. J gave up 5 bases and V 3 bases, and 7 bases lay outside the gene matches. This CDR3 is 15 amino acids long. The DNA of the CDR3 is TGTGCCAGCAGCCAGGGACAGGAGATCGAAGATACGCAGTATTTT. Encoded protein: CASSQGQEIEDTQYF.

V usage is TRBV7-9 and J usage is TRBJ1-1; D perhaps matches TRBD1 (6 bases). Per the germline V gene, CDR1 is SEHNR and CDR2 is FQNEAQ (reference sequence). V was cut by 5 bases and J by 4 bases, with 14 bases left in between. This CDR3 region has 14 residues. In nucleotides, the CDR3 is TGTGCCAGCAGCCCCCACAGGGAGGGCACTGAAGCTTTCTTT. Its translation: CASSPHREGTEAFF.

The gene calls are TRBV5-1 and TRBJ2-5; D gene uncertain. The J call may be faulty, since TRBJ2-7 better matches the DNA end. The germline V gene has CDR1 SGHRS and CDR2 YFSETQ. CDR3 length equals 13 residues. CDR3 loop: CASNLDHLSEQYF. The CDR3 nucleotides are TGCGCCAGCAATCTCGACCACTTAAGCGAGCAGTACTTC.

There are a few counts of this clone. The rearrangement joins TRBV5-1 to TRBJ2-5, with D uncertain. The CDR3 runs 13 residues. Germline V gene data show CDR1 as SGHRS and CDR2 as YFSETQ. V lost 3 bases and J 3 bases, leaving 9 bases between the germline ends. The CDR3 spells CASSSTQKETQYF. The DNA for the CDR3 is TGCGCCAGCAGCTCGACACAAAAAGAGACCCAGTACTTC.

The DNA of the CDR3 is TGCGCCAGCAGCTTGGATAGGGGGGGCTGGCAAGAGACCCAGTACTTC. Translating it yields CASSLDRGGWQETQYF. The V and J genes are TRBV5-1 and TRBJ2-5; a weak D match, TRBD2 (7 bases). Germline loops: CDR1 SGHRS, CDR2 YFSETQ. V lost 0 bases to trimming and J lost 2 bases, with 14 bases between them. CDR3 length equals 16 residues.

The genes are TRBV4-1 and TRBJ2-7, with D possibly TRBD1 on 6 matching bases. Germline CDR1 MGHRA, CDR2 YSYEKL. V dropped 1 base and J dropped 5 bases, with 12 bases sitting between them. CDR3 length: 14 residues. The CDR3: CASSQVAQGNEQYF. For the CDR3, the DNA is TGCGCCAGCAGCCAAGTCGCACAGGGCAACGAGCAGTACTTC.

In DNA form, the CDR3 reads TGCGCCAGCAGCCCAGGGGGACCTGCTGGTGGCTACACCTTC. It codes for CASSPGGPAGGYTF. V gene TRBV5-1 combines with J gene TRBJ1-2; 7 nucleotides match TRBD1. Germline CDR1 and CDR2: SGHRS and YFSETQ. The V and J ends lost 4 bases and 7 bases, in that order; junction bases with no gene match: 10. There are 14 residues in the CDR3.

V usage is TRBV6-5 and J usage is TRBJ2-3, with 10 nucleotides matching TRBD2. Unmatched junction bases numbered 9, after V lost 6 bases and J lost 6 bases. CDR3 length: 15 residues. Per germline, CDR1 MNHEY and CDR2 SVGAGI. CDR3 protein: CASSSEREGQDTQYF. CDR3 coding DNA: TGTGCCAGCAGCTCCGAGCGGGAGGGCCAGGATACGCAGTATTTT.

This clone appeared a few times. The chain employs TRBV6-6 and TRBJ1-5; TRBD1 aligns across 7 bases. The CDR3 loop spans 13 amino acids. From germline, CDR1 is MNHNY and CDR2 SVGAGI (reference sequence). Trimming took 6 bases from V and 4 from J; bases not matched to a gene: 3. The DNA for the CDR3 is TGTGCCAGCAGGTTGACAGGGAATCAGCCCCAGCATTTT. This translates into CASRLTGNQPQHF.

This clone was observed a handful of times. This chain uses TRBV2 with TRBJ2-3; TRBD2 aligns across 11 bases. J lost 3 bases, V lost 1 base, and 3 bases had no gene match. CDR1 is SNHLY, CDR2 FYNNEI, per germline. This CDR3 has 16 residues. CDR3 sequence reads: CASSEGLAGFTDTQYF. CDR3 nucleotide sequence: TGTGCCAGCAGTGAAGGACTAGCGGGGTTTACAGATACGCAGTATTTT.

This clone showed up just a few times. The CDR3 coding sequence is TGCGCCAGCAGCTTGGCTCTAGCGGGAGATACGCAGTATTTT. This encodes CASSLALAGDTQYF. This rearrangement joins TRBV5-1 to TRBJ2-3, with TRBD2 matching 8 bases. The ends lost 0 bases at V and 5 bases at J; junction bases unmatched: 2. This CDR3 region has 14 residues. Germline V gives CDR1 SGHRS, CDR2 YFSETQ.

This clone was observed a handful of times. Written as DNA, the CDR3 is TGTGCCAGCAGTTTATCGGGACTAGCGGGAGCGACCGGGGAGCTGTTTTTT. It codes for CASSLSGLAGATGELFF. V and J are TRBV27 and TRBJ2-2; 14 bases align to TRBD2. Per the germline V gene, CDR1 is MNHEY and CDR2 is SMNVEV (reference sequence). Trimming took 0 bases from V and 5 from J; bases not matched to a gene: 2. The length of the CDR3 is 17 residues.

The V call is TRBV30, the J call TRBJ2-3; a possible D gene is TRBD1 (6 bases). Germline V gives CDR1 GTSNPN, CDR2 SVGIG (reference sequence). V lost 2 bases and J 0 bases, leaving 15 bases between the germline ends. CDR3 length: 16 residues. The chain's CDR3 is CAWSTYREPSTDTQYF. The CDR3 bases are TGTGCCTGGAGTACTTACAGGGAACCTAGCACAGATACGCAGTATTTT.

This clone was counted at least ten times. The V gene is TRBV7-9, the J gene TRBJ2-1; tentative D call: TRBD2 (6 bases). V dropped 5 bases and J dropped 4 bases, with 18 bases sitting between them. The CDR3 is 16 residues long. The germline CDR1 and CDR2 sequences are SEHNR and FQNEAQ (reference sequence). As DNA, the CDR3 is TGTGCCAGCAGCCCCGCTAGGGCGACTAGTTACAATGAGCAGTTCTTC. Translation: CASSPARATSYNEQFF.

This clone was seen only a few times. This sequence joins TRBV15 and TRBJ2-2; D uncertain. CDR1 and CDR2 from the germline V gene are LNHNV and YYDKDF (reference sequence). V lost 1 base and J lost 5, with 14 bases in between. This CDR3 region has 16 residues. CDR3 region: CATSRGIPLGTGELFF. The CDR3 bases are TGTGCCACCAGCAGAGGGATTCCTCTCGGGACCGGGGAGCTGTTTTTT.

The chain is built from TRBV10-3 and TRBJ1-2, with D possibly being TRBD1 (6 bases). The CDR3 extends over 15 amino acids. Trimming stripped 7 bases from V and 4 bases from J, with 19 bases between. Germline lookup yields CDR1 ENHRY and CDR2 SYGVKD. Written as DNA, the CDR3 is TGTGCCATCACCCGAGAGGGCAGGGGAAGCTATGGCTACACCTTC. Its translation: CAITREGRGSYGYTF.

This clone was recorded a few times. The CDR3 protein is CASKGTGAEEQFF. The CDR3 nucleotides read TGTGCCAGCAAGGGGACAGGGGCTGAGGAGCAGTTCTTC. The chain couples TRBV6-5 to TRBJ2-1, with 10 bases aligning to TRBD1. Germline lookup yields CDR1 MNHEY and CDR2 SVGAGI. The CDR3 has 13 amino acids. V lost 7 bases to trimming and J lost 10 bases; unmatched junction nucleotides: 7.

The rearrangement uses TRBV5-4 and TRBJ2-2; 7 bases align to TRBD2. This CDR3 has 14 amino acids. CDR1 SGHNT and CDR2 YYREEE come from the germline V gene (reference sequence). After removal of 6 bases from V and 3 bases from J, the junction contained 5 bases not matched to a gene. CDR3 in amino acids: CASTPGRDTGELFF. CDR3 DNA: TGTGCCAGCACCCCAGGGAGGGACACCGGGGAGCTGTTTTTT.

This clone has a handful of counts. The genes are TRBV19 and TRBJ2-1, with 15 bases fitting TRBD2. Per germline, CDR1 LNHDA and CDR2 SQIVND (reference sequence). The CDR3 covers 14 residues. With V trimmed by 5 bases and J by 10 bases, 3 bases remained unmatched. CDR3 nucleotide sequence: TGTGCCAGTAGTGTCGGGACTAGCGGGGGGGAGCAGTTCTTC. Its protein product is CASSVGTSGGEQFF.

V and J are TRBV6-6 and TRBJ2-5, with TRBD1 matching over 9 bases. The CDR3 runs to 15 residues. Germline V CDR1 and CDR2: MNHNY, SVGAGI (reference sequence). V was clipped by 1 base and J by 9 bases; unmatched bases: 9. The DNA for the CDR3 is TGTGCCAGCAGTTACTACGATGGACAGGGGATGGCCCAGTACTTC. Protein: CASSYYDGQGMAQYF.

This clone appeared a few times. The CDR3 protein is CASSGLRGVGTDTQYF. The CDR3 bases are TGCGCCAGCAGTGGCCTCAGGGGAGTAGGCACAGATACGCAGTATTTT. The rearrangement joins TRBV10-1 to TRBJ2-3; tentative D call: TRBD1 (6 bases). With 4 bases removed from V and 1 base from J, the gap between germline ends came to 15 bases. Germline CDR1 and CDR2: WNHNN and SYGVQD (reference sequence). This CDR3 contains 16 residues.

This chain uses TRBV5-1 with TRBJ2-1, with TRBD2 matching over 16 bases. The V and J ends lost 4 bases and 3 bases, in that order; junction bases with no gene match: 4. Germline V gene lookup returns CDR1 SGHRS and CDR2 YFSETQ. This CDR3 is 17 amino acids long. CDR3 sequence: CASSQGLAGGLYNEQFF. The CDR3 nucleotides read TGCGCCAGCAGCCAGGGACTAGCGGGGGGGCTCTACAATGAGCAGTTCTTC.

There are a few counts of this clone. Other nucleotide sequences from this sample produce the same CDR3. The rearrangement joins TRBV5-1 to TRBJ2-2; D remains unclear. Trimming cost V 4 bases and J 1 base, with 2 bases left between them. Germline V gives CDR1 SGHRS, CDR2 YFSETQ. The CDR3 extends over 12 amino acids. Here the CDR3 reads CASSLNTGELFF. The CDR3 region has the DNA TGCGCCAGCAGCCTGAACACCGGGGAGCTGTTTTTT.